A single T cell receptor (beta chain) is shown here with its context. The DNA ends 3 residues before the CDR3 does, and the rest of the CDR3 is filled in from the germline J gene. This CDR3 is built from 14 residues. Germline V gene lookup returns CDR1 SGHAT and CDR2 FQNNGV. V was clipped by 3 bases and J by 3 bases; unmatched bases: 5. Method: immunoSEQ multiplex PCR; TCRdb's copy keeps in-frame clones and lacks some. The repertoire shows 20,000 to 30,000 clones; the top ten hold 4.5% to 5.5%. This sample stems from a study of T cells in women clearing cervical HPV infection. The sequencing input was blood buffy coat. The chain carries TRBV11-2 and TRBJ2-7, with 7 bases fitting TRBD2. The TCR sequence derives from a woman aged 18 to 75 with a cervical HPV16 infection that either progressed to CIN3+ or cleared (not recorded which). The part of the CDR3 DNA that was read is TGTGCCAGCAGCTTGCGAGCGGGGAACTACGAG. Protein: CASSLRAGNYE. The full CDR3 protein reads CASSLRAGNYEQYF.